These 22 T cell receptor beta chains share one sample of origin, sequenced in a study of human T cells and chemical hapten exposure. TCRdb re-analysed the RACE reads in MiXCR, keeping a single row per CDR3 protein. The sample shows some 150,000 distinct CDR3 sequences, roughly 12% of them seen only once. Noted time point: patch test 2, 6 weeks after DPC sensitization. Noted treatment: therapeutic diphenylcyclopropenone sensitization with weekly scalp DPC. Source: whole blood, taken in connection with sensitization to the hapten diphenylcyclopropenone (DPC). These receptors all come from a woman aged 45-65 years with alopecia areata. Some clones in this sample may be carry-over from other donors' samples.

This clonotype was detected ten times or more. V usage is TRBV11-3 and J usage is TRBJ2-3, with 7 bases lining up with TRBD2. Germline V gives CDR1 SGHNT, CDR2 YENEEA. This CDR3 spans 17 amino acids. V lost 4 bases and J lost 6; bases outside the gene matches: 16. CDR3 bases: TGTGCCAGCAGCTCTTCTGGGGCTAGCGGTTCTAGGGATACGCAGTATTTT. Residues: CASSSSGASGSRDTQYF.

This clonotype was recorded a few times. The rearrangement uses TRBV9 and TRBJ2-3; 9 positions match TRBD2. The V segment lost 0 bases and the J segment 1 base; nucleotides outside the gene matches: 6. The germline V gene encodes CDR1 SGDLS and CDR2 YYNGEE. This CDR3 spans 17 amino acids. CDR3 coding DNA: TGTGCCAGCAGCGTAGTGAGCGGGAGGATAGGCACAGATACGCAGTATTTT. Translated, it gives CASSVVSGRIGTDTQYF.

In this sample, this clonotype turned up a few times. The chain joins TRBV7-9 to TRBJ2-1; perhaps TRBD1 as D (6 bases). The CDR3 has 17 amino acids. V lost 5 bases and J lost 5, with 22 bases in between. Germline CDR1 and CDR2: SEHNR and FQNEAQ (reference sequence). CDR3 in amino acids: CASSRLLNRDRNNEQFF. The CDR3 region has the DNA TGTGCCAGCAGCCGGCTACTCAACAGGGATAGAAACAATGAGCAGTTCTTC.

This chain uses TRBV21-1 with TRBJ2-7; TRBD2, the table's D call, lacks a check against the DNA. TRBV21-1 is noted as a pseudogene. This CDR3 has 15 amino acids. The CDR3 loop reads CASSRVRREMDEQYF. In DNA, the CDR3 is TGTGCCAGCAGCAGAGTCCGGCGGGAGATGGACGAGCAGTACTTC.

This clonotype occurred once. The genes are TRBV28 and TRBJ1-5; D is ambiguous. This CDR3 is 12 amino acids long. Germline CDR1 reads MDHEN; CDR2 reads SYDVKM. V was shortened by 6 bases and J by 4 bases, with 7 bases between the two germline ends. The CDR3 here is CASSSTNQPQHF. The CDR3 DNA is TGTGCCAGCAGCTCAACAAATCAGCCCCAGCATTTT.

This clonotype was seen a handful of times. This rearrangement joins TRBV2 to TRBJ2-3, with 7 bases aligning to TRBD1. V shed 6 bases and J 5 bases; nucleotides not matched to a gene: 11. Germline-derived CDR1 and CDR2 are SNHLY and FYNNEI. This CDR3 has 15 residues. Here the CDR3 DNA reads TGTGCCAGCAGGAAACAGGGGTCCGCAGAAGATACGCAGTATTTT. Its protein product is CASRKQGSAEDTQYF.

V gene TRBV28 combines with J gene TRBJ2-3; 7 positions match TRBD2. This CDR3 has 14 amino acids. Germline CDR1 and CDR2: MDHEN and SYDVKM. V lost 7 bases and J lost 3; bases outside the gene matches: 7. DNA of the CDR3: TGTGCCAGCACGCGGGAGACTGGAACAGATACGCAGTATTTT. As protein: CASTRETGTDTQYF.

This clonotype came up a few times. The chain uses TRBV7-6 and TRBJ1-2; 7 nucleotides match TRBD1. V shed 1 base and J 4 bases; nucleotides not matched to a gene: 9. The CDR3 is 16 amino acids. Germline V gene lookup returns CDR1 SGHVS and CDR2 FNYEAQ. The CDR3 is CASSLGLPGQTYGYTF. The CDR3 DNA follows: TGTGCCAGCAGCTTAGGCCTCCCGGGACAGACCTATGGCTACACCTTC.

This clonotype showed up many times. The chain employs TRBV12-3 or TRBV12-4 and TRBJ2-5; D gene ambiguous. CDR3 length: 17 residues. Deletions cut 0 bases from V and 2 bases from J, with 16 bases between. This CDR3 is CASSLALARNFQETQYF. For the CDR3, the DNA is TGTGCCAGCAGTTTAGCCCTCGCGCGGAATTTTCAAGAGACCCAGTACTTC.

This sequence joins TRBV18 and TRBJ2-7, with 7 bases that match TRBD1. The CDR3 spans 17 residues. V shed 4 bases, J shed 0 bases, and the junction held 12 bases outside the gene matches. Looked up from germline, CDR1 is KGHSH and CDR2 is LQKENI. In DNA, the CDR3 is TGTGCCAGCTCACTGGATTTGACAGGGCCTTACTCCTACGAGCAGTACTTC. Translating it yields CASSLDLTGPYSYEQYF.

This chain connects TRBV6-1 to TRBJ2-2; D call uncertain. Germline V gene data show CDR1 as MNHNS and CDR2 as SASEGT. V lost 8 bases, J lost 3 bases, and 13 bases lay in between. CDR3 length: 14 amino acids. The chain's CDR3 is CASQLTFYTGELFF. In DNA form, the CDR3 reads TGTGCCAGCCAATTGACATTTTACACCGGGGAGCTGTTTTTT.

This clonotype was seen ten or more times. This CDR3 is CASSLGATSSNYGYTF. Written as DNA, the CDR3 is TGTGCCAGCAGCTTAGGTGCGACCTCCTCTAACTATGGCTACACCTTC. The J gene is TRBJ1-2, the V gene TRBV7-2; no reliable D call. In germline, CDR1 is SGHTA, CDR2 FQGNSA. This CDR3 is built from 16 residues. V was shortened by 1 base and J by 0 bases, with 12 bases between the two germline ends.

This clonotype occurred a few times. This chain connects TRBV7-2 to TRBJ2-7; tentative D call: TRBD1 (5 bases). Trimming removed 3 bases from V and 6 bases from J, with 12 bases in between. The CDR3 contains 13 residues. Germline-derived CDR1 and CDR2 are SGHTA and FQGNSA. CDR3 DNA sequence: TGTGCCAGCAGCTTGGACAACCTCGCCGAGCAGTACTTC. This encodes CASSLDNLAEQYF.

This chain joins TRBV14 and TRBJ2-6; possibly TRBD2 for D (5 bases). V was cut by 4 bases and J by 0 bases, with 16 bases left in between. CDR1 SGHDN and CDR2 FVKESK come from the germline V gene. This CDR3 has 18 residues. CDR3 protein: CASSRGRLQFSGANVLTF. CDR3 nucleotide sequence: TGTGCCAGCAGCCGAGGGAGACTCCAGTTCTCTGGGGCCAACGTCCTGACTTTC.

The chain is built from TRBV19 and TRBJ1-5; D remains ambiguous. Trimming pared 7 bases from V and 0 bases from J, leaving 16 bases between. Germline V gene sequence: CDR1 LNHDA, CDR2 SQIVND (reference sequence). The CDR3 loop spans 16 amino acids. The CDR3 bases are TGTGCCAGTACCTCCTTGCCCGTATATAGCAATCAGCCCCAGCATTTT. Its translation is CASTSLPVYSNQPQHF. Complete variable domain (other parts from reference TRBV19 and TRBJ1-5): DGGITQSPKYLFRKEGQNVTLSCEQNLNHDAMYWYRQDPGQGLRLIYYSQIVNDFQKGDIAEGYSVSREKKESFPLTVTSAQKNPTAFYLCASTSLPVYSNQPQHFGDGTRLSIL.

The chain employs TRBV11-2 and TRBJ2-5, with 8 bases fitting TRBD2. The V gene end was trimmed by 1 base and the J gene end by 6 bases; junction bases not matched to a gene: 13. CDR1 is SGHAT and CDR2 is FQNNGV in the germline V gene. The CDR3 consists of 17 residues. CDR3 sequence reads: CASSLGRGRSGSQTQYF. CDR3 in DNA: TGTGCCAGCAGCTTAGGCCGGGGGAGGAGCGGGAGTCAGACCCAGTACTTC. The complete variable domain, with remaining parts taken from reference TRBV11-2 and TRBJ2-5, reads EAGVAQSPRYKIIEKRQSVAFWCNPISGHATLYWYQQILGQGPKLLIQFQNNGVVDDSQLPKDRFSAERLKGVDSTLKIQPAKLEDSAVYLCASSLGRGRSGSQTQYFGPGTRLLVL.

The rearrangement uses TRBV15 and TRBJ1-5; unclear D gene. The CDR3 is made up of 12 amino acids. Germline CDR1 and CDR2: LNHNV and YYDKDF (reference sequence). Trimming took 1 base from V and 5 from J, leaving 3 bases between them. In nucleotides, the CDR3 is TGTGCCACCAGCAGAGCCGATCAGCCCCAGCATTTT. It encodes CATSRADQPQHF.

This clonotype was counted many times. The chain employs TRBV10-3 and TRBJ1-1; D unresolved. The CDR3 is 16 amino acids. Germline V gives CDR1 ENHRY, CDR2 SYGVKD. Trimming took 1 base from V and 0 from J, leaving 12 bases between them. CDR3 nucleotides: TGTGCCATCAGTGAGTGGAATGGCTTTTTGAACACTGAAGCTTTCTTT. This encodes CAISEWNGFLNTEAFF.

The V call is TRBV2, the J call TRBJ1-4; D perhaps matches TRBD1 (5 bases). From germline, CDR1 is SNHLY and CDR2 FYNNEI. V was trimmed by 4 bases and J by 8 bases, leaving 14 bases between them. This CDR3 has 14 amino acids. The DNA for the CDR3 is TGTGCCAGCAGTGGGCAGGGAAGCGTAGAAAAACTGTTTTTT. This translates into CASSGQGSVEKLFF.

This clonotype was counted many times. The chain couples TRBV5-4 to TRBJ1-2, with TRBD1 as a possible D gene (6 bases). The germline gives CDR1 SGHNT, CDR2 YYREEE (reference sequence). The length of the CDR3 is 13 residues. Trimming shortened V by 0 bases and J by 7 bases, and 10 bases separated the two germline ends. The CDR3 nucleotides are TGTGCCAGCAGCTTGGTCGGGGGCGGTGGCTACACCTTC. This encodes CASSLVGGGGYTF.

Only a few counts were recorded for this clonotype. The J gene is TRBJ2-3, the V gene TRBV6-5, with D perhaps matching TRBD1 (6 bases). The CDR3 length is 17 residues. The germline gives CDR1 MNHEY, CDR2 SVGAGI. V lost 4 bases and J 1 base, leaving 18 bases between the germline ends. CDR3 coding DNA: TGTGCCAGCAGTTCGCCGACAGGCCTCTTGGGCACAGATACGCAGTATTTT. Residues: CASSSPTGLLGTDTQYF.

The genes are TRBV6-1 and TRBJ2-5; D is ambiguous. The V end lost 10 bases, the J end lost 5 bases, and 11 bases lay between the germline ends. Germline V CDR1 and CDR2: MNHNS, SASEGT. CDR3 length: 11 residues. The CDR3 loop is CAIIIGETQYF. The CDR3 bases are TGTGCCATCATCATCGGGGAGACCCAGTACTTC.